This TCR beta chain was identified in a study of OX40 agonist ivuxolimab in advanced cancers. The data were produced by immunoSEQ multiplex PCR, yet TCRdb's version contains in-frame clones alone and is incomplete. The sample yields 120,000 or so clones, roughly 89% seen once. Trimming removed 3 bases from V and 9 bases from J; junction bases left unmatched: 9. The germline CDR1 and CDR2 sequences are LNHDA and SQIVND (reference sequence). This CDR3 has 15 amino acids. The rearrangement uses TRBV19 and TRBJ2-1, with TRBD2 matching over 9 bases. This TCR was sampled from an adult with an advanced solid tumor such as melanoma, head and neck, liver or kidney cancer. The specimen comprised CD4+ or CD8+ T cells sorted from blood, sampled in a trial of the OX40 agonist ivuxolimab. The CDR3 DNA follows: TGTGCCAGTAGTATTCTGTCTAGCGGGGAGGGTGAGCAGTTCTTC. Translated: CASSILSSGEGEQFF.